Included here is one T cell receptor (beta chain) sequence, with context. This clone was seen a few times. Its antigen is currently not known. Base qualities are missing; no much larger clone stands one base away. No treatment had been received by any patient before thyroid surgery. Using T-cell receptor beta sequencing, the study looked back at clinical samples from patients collected from about 2011 to 2018. The CDR3 holds 14 amino acids from the cysteine to the phenylalanine. Kept here is only the CDR3 DNA, which spans 42 bases and is read in frame from base 1. V and J are trimmed by 4 bases and 1 base, and the gene matches miss 3 bases of the junction. The library relied on PCR. The reads were generated on an Illumina HiSeq 4000. High-throughput sequencing was used to profile the CDR3 region of the TCR beta-chain in every patient. Processing in the source paper ran as follows. The researchers built a classifier to tell apart papillary thyroid cancer patients with distant metastasis, based on CDR3 differences among clinicopathological groups. The Shannon index was used to measure repertoire diversity, and the Morisita-Horn index was used to measure how similar tumor and blood repertoires were. In-frame beta chains were kept once TCRdb had trimmed the public reads at Q25 with fastp and called clones with MiXCR. TCRdb, rather than the study authors, made the V and J calls. The sample profile shows roughly 20,000 clones; more than 35% of them were found once. The ten largest clones capture roughly 28% of the sample.

The data derive from a study of metastatic and nonmetastatic thyroid tumors (dated by TCRdb to between 2020 and 2021). Regarding the study in general: Repertoires from peripheral blood and from tumor or nodule tissue samples of malignant and benign thyroid patients were compared. The study at large found these results: TCR beta diversity was reported as significantly higher in malignant tumors than in benign nodules, in both blood and tumor samples.

Sequencing was performed on tumor tissue. The origin of this receptor is a female donor with papillary thyroid cancer or a benign thyroid nodule (not recorded which). Some clones in this sample may be carry-over from other donors' samples. The rearrangement combines TRBV12-3 or TRBV12-4 with TRBJ1-2; 7 junctional bases match TRBD1. The CDR3 protein: CASSSRDSNYGYTF. The DNA sequence reads TGTGCCAGCAGTTCCCGGGACAGTAACTATGGCTACACCTTC.